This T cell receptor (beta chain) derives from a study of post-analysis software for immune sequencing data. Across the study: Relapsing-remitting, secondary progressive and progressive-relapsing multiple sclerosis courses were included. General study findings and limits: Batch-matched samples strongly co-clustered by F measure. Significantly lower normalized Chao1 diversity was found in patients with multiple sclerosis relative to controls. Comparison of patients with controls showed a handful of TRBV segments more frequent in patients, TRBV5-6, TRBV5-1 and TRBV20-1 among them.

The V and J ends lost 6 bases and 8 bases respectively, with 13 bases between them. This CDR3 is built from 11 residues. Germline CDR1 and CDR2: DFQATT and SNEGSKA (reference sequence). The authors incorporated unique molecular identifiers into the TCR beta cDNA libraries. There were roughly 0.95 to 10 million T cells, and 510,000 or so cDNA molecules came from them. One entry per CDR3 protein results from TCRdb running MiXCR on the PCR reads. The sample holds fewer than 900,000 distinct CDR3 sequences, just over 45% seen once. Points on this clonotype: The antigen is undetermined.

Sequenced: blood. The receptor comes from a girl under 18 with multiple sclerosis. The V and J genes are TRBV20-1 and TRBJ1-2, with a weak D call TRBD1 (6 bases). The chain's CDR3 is CSASDRNGYTF. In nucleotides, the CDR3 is TGCAGTGCCTCAGACAGGAACGGCTACACCTTC.